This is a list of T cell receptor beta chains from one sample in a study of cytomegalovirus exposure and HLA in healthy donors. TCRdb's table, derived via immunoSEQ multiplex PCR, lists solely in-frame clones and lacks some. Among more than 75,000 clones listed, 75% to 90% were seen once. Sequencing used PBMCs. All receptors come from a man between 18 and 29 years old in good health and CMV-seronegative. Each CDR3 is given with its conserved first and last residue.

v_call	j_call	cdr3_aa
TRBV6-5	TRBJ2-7	CASSYYGREIHEQYF
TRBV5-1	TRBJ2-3	CASSLGGTGGVPDTQYF
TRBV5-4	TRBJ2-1	CASSSGGLAGNNEQFF
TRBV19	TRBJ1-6	CASALGGIDNSPLHF
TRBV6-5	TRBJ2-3	CASSSTGGSTDTQYF
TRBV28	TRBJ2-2	CASRPVTGELFF
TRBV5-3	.	CARSLGRVGFYEQYF
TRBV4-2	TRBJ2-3	CASSQESSGRGVVRTDTQYF
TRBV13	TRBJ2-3	CASSFSDIVVTQYF
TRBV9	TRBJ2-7	CASSTSGTYEQYF
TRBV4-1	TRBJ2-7	CASSQDRGYEQYF
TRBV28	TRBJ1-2	CASSLSSGGGGYTF
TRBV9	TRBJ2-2	CASSVGTKELFF
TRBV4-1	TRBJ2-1	CASSQVASGRGDNEQFF
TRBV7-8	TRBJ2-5	CASSLSIGLAGIPQETQYF
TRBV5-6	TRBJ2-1	CASRGLAGGAEQFF
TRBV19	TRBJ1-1	CASSIDNGGGTEAFF
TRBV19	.	CASSLGWTSVSYEQYF
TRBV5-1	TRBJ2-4	CASSLDLRGANIQYF
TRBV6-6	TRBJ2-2	CASNSPVNTGELFF
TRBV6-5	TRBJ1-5	CASRPTALSNQPQHF
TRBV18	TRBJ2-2	CASSPYGTSGTGELFF
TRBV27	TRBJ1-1	CASSLRQGASTEAFF
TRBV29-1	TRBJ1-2	CSAGQANNYGYTF
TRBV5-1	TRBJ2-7	CASSLRVNYEQYF
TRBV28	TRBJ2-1	CASRAGLAGVEQFF
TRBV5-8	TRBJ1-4	CASSRGGRNEKLFF
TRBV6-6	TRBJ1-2	CASSPPGIEGYTF
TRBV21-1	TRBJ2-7	CASSKTGQGGYEQYF
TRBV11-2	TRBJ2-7	CASSLFPGMGGSYEQYF
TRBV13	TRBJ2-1	CASSYQPGLYNEQFF
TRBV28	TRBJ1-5	CASTSWGEGSNQPQHF
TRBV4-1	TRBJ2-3	CASSRRLGQGGDTQYF
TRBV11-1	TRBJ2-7	CASSLGQGYHEQYF
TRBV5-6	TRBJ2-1	CASIIWGRAYNEQFF
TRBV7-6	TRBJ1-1	CASKEGENTEAFF
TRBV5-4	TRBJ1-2	CASSQATGLALGGYTF
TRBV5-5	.	CASSSGNPGTSVTYEQYF
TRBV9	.	CASSVTSLGEQYF
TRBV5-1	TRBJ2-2	CASSTRQGAGELFF
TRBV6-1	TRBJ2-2	CASRTTGVTGELFF
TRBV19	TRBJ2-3	CASSYLAGGSTDTQYF